A selection of T cell receptor beta chains follows, all from one sample in a study of OX40 agonist ivuxolimab in advanced cancers. The data were produced by immunoSEQ multiplex PCR, yet TCRdb's version contains in-frame clones alone and is incomplete. The sample carries under 35,000 clones, around 80% recorded once. The specimen was CD4+ or CD8+ T cells sorted from blood, collected in a trial of the OX40 agonist ivuxolimab. All receptors derive from an adult with an advanced solid tumor such as melanoma, head and neck, liver or kidney cancer. Both conserved end residues are part of each CDR3. The D gene is left open where the match is weak. Clone sizes are given selectively: once, few, many, or a class where the clone is expanded.

>.|TRBJ1-1|TRBV28|.
TGTGCCAGCAGTTTCCAGAGGAAGAGGACTGAAGCTTTCTTT
CASSFQRKRTEAFF
>.|TRBJ2-7|TRBV20-1|.
TGCAGTGCTATTGATCACTCCGAGCAGTACTTC
CSAIDHSEQYF
>.|TRBJ2-2|TRBV5-1|TRBD2
TGCGCCAGCAGCGGCACTAGCGGGAGGGCCGACACCGGGGAGCTGTTTTTT
CASSGTSGRADTGELFF
>once|TRBJ1-4|TRBV5-1|.
TGCGCCAGCAGCTTGGGTTGGGGTTTTGGAAAACTGTTTTTT
CASSLGWGFGKLFF
>.|TRBJ2-7|TRBV5-1|.
TGCGCCAGCAGCTTAGAAGACAGGCCCTACGAGCAGTACTTC
CASSLEDRPYEQYF
>.|TRBJ2-7|TRBV5-6|TRBD1
TGTGCCAGCAGCTTCTTGGGACAGGGACAGCAGTACTTC
CASSFLGQGQQYF
>.|TRBJ2-1|TRBV28|TRBD2
TGTGCCAGCAGCAATCTAGCGGGAGGGCCAAGCGATGAGCAGTTCTTC
CASSNLAGGPSDEQFF
>.|TRBJ2-7|TRBV6-1|TRBD2
TGTGCCAGCAACCGACTAGCGGGGGACCCTCGGCACTTC
CASNRLAGDPRHF
>.|TRBJ2-1|TRBV19|TRBD2
TGTGCCAGTAGTACGCTAGCGGGAGGCAATGAGCAGTTCTTC
CASSTLAGGNEQFF
>.|TRBJ1-2|TRBV18|.
TGTGCCAGCTCAGAGGACAGCTCTTATGGCTACACCTTC
CASSEDSSYGYTF
>.|TRBJ1-3|TRBV5-1|.
TGCGCCAGCAGCTCGTTGTCAGGGGGAAACACCATATATTTT
CASSSLSGGNTIYF
>.|TRBJ2-7|TRBV19|TRBD1
TGTGCCAGTAGCGACAGGGGCATGAATAGTAAGGAGCAGTACTTC
CASSDRGMNSKEQYF
>.|TRBJ2-6|TRBV19|.
TGTGCCAGCTCCCCCTCTGGGGCCAACGTCCTGACTTTC
CASSPSGANVLTF
>.|TRBJ2-3|TRBV5-1|TRBD1
TGCGCCAGCAGCTTGGGATGGACAGGGGGGACAGATACGCAGTATTTT
CASSLGWTGGTDTQYF
>.|TRBJ1-5|TRBV30|.
TGTGCCTGGAGTGAGGGGCTTTCCAGGAACCAGCCCCAGCATTTT
CAWSEGLSRNQPQHF
>.|TRBJ2-7|TRBV10-3|.
TGTGCCATCAGTGAGTCGGGTCGGCCCTACGAGCAGTACTTC
CAISESGRPYEQYF
>.|TRBJ1-2|TRBV7-3|.
TGTGCCAGCAGCTTAAACCCAGGGGTAGGGAATGGCTACACCTTC
CASSLNPGVGNGYTF
>.|TRBJ2-5|TRBV7-3|TRBD2
TGTGCCAGCAGCTTAATGGGTAGCGGGATGGAGACCCAGTACTTC
CASSLMGSGMETQYF
>.|TRBJ2-7|TRBV19|.
TGTGCCAGTAGTATAAGTAACGTGGGACGGACCTCCTACGAGCAGTACTTC
CASSISNVGRTSYEQYF
>few|TRBJ1-1|TRBV4-1|.
TGCGCCAGCAGCCTTCTCCCCAAGAACACTGAAGCTTTCTTT
CASSLLPKNTEAFF
>.|TRBJ2-7|TRBV19|.
TGTGCCAGTAGTGACGGGGGAAGGGGCGAGCAGTACTTC
CASSDGGRGEQYF
>.|TRBJ2-7|TRBV30|.
TGTGCCTGGAGTGGAGGGTACGAGCAGTACTTC
CAWSGGYEQYF
>.|TRBJ1-1|TRBV5-1|.
TGCGCCAGCAGCTTGGCGGGTCAGGCGAACACTGAAGCTTTCTTT
CASSLAGQANTEAFF
>few|TRBJ1-2|TRBV28|.
TGTGCCAGCAGTTTATCACAGGGTTTGGATGGCTACACCTTC
CASSLSQGLDGYTF
>.|TRBJ2-7|TRBV6-5|.
TGTGCCAGCAGAGTTACACGGGAGAGCTCCTACGAGCAGTACTTC
CASRVTRESSYEQYF